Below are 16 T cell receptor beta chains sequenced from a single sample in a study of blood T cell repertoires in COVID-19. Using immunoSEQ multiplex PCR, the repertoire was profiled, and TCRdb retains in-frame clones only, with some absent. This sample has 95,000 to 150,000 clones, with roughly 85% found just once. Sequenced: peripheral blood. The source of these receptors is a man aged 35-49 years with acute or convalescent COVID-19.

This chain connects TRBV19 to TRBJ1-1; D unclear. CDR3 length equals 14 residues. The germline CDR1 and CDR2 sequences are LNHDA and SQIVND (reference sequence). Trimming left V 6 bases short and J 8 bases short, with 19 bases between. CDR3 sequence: CASRPHEARKEAFF. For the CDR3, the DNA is TGTGCCAGTAGACCTCACGAAGCGCGAAAAGAAGCTTTCTTT.

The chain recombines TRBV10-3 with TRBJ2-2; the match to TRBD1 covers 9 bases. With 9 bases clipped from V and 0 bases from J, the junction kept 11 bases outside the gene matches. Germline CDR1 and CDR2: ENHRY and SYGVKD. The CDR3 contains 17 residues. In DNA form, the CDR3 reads TGTGCCATAGGACAGACGGGACAGGGAACGAACACCGGGGAGCTGTTTTTT. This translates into CAIGQTGQGTNTGELFF.

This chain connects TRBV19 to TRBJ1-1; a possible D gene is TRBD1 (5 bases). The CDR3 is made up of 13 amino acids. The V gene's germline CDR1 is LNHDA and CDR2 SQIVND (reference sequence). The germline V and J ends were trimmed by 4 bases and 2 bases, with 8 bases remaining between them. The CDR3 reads CASSKGTNTEAFF. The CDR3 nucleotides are TGTGCCAGTAGTAAAGGGACTAACACTGAAGCTTTCTTT. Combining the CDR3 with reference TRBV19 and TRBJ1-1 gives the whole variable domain DGGITQSPKYLFRKEGQNVTLSCEQNLNHDAMYWYRQDPGQGLRLIYYSQIVNDFQKGDIAEGYSVSREKKESFPLTVTSAQKNPTAFYLCASSKGTNTEAFFGQGTRLTVV.

The DNA of the CDR3 is TGTGCCAGCAGCCTGGACAGCCTCACCGGGGAGCTGTTTTTT. Translating gives CASSLDSLTGELFF. The gene calls are TRBV13 and TRBJ2-2, with D perhaps TRBD1 (6 bases). Trimming removed 5 bases from V and 4 bases from J, with 11 bases in between. The length of the CDR3 is 14 residues. Looked up from germline, CDR1 is PRHDT and CDR2 is FYEKMQ (reference sequence).

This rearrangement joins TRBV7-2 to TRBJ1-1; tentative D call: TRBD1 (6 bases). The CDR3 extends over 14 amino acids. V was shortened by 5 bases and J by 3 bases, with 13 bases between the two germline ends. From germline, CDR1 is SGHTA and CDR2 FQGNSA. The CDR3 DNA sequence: TGTGCCAGCAGCACCCAGGGGTGGGACACTGAAGCTTTCTTT. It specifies CASSTQGWDTEAFF.

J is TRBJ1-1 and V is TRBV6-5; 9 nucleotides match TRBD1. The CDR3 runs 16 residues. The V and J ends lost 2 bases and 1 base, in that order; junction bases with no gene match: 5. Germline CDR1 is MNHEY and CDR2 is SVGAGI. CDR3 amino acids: CASSYRTGAANTEAFF. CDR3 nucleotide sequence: TGTGCCAGCAGTTACAGGACAGGGGCGGCGAACACTGAAGCTTTCTTT.

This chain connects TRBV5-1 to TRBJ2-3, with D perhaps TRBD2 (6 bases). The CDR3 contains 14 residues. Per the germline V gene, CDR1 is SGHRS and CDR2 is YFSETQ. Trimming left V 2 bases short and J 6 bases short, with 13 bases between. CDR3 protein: CASSLGGPLDTQYF. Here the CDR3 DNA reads TGCGCCAGCAGCTTAGGAGGGCCGTTGGATACGCAGTATTTT.

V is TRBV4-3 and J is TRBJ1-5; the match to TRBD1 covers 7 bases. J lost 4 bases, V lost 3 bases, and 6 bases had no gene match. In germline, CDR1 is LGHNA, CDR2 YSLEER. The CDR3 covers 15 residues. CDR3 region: CASSQFTGENQPQHF. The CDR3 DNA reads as TGCGCCAGCAGCCAGTTTACAGGGGAGAATCAGCCCCAGCATTTT.

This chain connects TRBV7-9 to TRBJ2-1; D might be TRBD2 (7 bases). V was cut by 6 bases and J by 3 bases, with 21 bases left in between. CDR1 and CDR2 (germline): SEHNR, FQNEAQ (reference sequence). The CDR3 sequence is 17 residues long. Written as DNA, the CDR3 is TGTGCCAGCAGGCCCCCGGGGTCGGGGGGCAGCTACAATGAGCAGTTCTTC. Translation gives CASRPPGSGGSYNEQFF.

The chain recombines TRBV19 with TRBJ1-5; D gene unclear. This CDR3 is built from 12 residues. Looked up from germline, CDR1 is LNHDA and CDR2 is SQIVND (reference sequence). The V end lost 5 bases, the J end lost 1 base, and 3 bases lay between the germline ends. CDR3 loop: CASSESNQPQHF. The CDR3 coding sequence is TGTGCCAGTAGTGAGAGCAATCAGCCCCAGCATTTT.

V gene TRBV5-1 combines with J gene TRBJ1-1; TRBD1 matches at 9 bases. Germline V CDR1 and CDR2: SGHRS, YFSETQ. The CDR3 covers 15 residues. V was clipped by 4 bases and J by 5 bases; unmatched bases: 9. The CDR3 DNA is TGCGCCAGCAGCCCGAGACAGGGGGTCCGGACTGAAGCTTTCTTT. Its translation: CASSPRQGVRTEAFF.

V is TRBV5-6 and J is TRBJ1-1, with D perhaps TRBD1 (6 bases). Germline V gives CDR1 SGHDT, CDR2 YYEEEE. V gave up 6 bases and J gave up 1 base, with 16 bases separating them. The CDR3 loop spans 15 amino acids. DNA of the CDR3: TGTGCCAGCACCATGCGGGGGACAAAGAACACTGAAGCTTTCTTT. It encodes CASTMRGTKNTEAFF.

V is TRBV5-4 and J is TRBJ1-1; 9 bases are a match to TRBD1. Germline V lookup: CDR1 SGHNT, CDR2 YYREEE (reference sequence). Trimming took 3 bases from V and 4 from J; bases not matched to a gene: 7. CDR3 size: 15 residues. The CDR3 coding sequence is TGTGCCAGCAGCTGGGGACAGGGTAGAACCACTGAAGCTTTCTTT. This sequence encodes CASSWGQGRTTEAFF.

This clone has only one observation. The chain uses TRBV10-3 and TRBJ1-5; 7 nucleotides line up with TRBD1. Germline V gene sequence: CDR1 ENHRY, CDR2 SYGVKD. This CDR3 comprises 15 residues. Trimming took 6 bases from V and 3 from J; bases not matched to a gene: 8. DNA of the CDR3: TGTGCCATCAGCGACACAGGGGAGATCAATCAGCCCCAGCATTTT. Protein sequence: CAISDTGEINQPQHF.

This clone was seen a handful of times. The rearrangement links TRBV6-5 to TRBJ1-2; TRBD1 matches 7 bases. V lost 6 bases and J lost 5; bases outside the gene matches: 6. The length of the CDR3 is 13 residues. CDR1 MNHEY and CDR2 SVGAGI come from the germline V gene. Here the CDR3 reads CASRKTGPYGYTF. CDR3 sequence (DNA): TGTGCCAGCAGAAAGACAGGGCCTTATGGCTACACCTTC.

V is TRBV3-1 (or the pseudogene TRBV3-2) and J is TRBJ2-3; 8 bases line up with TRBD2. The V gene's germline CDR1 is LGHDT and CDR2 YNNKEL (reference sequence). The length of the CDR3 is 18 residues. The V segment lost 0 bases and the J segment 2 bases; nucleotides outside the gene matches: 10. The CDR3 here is CASSQDWGNSGATDTQYF. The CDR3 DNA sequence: TGTGCCAGCAGCCAAGATTGGGGCAATAGCGGGGCCACAGATACGCAGTATTTT.